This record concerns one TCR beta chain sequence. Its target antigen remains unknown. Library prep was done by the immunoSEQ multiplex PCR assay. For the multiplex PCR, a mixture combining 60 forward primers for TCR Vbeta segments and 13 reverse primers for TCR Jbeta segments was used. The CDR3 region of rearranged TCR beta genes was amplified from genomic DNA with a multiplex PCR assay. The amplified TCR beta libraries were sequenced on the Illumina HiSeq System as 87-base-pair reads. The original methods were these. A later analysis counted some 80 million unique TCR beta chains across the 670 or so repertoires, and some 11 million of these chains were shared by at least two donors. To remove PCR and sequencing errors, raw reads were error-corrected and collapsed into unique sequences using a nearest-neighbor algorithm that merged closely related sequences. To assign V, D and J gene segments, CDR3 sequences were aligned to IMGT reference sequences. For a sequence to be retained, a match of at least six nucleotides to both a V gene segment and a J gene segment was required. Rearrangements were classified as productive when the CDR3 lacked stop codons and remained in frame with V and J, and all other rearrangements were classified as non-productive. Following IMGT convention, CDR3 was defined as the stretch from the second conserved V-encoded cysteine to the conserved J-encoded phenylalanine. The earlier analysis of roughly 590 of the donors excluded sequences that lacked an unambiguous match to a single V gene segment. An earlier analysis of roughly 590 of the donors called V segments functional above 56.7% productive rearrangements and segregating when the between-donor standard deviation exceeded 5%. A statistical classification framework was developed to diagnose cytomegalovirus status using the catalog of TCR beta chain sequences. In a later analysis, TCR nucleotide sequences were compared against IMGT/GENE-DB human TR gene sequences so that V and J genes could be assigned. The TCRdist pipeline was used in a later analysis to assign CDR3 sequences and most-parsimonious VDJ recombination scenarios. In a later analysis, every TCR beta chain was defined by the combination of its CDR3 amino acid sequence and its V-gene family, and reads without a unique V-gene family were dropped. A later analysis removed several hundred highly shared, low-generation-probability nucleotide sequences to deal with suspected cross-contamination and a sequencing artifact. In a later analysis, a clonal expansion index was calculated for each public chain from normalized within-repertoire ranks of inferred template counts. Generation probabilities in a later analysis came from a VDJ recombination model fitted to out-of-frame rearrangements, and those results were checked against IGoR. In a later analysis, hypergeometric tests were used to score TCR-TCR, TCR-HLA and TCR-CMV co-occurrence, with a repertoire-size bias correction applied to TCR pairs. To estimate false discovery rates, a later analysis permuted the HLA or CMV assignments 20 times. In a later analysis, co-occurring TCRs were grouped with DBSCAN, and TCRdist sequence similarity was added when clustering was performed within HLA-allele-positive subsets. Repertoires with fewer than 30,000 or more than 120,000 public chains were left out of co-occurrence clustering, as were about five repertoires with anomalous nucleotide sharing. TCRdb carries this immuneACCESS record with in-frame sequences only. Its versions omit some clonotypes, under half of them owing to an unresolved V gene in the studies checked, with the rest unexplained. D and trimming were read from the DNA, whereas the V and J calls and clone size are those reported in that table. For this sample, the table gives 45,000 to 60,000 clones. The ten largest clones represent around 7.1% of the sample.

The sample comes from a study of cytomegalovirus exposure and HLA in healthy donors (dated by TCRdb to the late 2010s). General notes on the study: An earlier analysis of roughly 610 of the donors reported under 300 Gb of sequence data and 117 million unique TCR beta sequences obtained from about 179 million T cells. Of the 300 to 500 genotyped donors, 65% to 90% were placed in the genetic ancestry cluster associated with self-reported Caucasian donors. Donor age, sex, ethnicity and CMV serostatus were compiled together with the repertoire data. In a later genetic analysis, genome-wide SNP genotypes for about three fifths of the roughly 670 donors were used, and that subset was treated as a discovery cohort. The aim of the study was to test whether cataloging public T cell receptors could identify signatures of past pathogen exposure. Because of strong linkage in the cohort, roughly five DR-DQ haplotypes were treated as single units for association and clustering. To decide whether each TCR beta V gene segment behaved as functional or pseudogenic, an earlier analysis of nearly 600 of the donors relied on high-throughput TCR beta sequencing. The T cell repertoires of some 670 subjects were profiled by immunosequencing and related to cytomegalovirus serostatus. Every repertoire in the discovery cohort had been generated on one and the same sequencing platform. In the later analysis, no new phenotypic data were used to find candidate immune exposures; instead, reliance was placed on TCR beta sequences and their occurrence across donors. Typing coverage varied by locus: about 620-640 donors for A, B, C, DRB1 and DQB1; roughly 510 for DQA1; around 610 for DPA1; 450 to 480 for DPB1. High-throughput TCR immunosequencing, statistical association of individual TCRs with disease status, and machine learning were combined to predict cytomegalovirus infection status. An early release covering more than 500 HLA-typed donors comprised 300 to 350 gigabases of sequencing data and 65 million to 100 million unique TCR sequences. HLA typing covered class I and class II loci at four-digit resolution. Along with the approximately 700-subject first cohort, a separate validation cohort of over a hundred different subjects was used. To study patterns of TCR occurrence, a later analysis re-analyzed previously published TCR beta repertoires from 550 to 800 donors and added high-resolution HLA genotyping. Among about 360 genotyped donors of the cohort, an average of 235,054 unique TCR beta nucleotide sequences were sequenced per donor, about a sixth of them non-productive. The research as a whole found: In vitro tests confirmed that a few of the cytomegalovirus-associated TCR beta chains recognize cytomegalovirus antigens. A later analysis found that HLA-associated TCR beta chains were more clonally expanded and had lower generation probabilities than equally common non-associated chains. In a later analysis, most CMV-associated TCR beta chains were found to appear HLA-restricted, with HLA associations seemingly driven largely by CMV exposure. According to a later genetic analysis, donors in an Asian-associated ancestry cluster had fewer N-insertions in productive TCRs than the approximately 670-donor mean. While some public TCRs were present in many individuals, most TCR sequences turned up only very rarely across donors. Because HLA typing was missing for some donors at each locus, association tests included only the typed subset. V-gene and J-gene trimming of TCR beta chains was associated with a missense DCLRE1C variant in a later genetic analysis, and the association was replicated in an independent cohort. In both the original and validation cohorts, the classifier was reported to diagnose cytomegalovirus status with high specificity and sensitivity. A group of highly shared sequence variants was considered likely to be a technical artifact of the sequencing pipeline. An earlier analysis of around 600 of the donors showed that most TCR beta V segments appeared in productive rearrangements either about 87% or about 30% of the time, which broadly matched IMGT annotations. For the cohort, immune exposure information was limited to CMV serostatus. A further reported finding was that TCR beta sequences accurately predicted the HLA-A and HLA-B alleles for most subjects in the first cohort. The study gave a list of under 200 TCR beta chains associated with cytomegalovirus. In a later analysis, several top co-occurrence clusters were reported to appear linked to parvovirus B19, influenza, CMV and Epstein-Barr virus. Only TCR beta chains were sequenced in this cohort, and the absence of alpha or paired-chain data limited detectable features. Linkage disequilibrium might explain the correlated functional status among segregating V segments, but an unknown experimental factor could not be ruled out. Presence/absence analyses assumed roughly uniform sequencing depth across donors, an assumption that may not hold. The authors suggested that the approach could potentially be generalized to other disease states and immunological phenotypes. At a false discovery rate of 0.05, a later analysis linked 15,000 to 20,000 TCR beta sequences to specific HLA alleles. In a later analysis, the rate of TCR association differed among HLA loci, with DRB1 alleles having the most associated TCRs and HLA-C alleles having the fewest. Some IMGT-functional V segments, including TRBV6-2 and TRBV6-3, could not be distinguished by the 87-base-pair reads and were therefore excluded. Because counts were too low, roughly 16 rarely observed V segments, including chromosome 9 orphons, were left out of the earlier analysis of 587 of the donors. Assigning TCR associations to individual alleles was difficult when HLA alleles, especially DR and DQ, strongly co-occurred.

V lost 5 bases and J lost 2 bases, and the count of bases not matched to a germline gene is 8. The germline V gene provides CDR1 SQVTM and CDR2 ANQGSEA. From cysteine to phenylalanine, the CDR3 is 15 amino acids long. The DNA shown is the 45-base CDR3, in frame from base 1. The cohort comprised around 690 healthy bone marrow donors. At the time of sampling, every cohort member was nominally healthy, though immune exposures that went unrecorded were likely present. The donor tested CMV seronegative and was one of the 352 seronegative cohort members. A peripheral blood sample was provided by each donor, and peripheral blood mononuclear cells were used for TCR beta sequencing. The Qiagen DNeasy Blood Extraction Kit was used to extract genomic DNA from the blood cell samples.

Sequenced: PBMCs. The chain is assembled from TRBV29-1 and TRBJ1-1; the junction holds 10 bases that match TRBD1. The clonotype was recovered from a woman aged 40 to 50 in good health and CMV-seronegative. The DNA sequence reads TGCAGCGTTAGGGACAGGGGTGCGGGCAACACTGAAGCTTTCTTT. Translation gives CSVRDRGAGNTEAFF.